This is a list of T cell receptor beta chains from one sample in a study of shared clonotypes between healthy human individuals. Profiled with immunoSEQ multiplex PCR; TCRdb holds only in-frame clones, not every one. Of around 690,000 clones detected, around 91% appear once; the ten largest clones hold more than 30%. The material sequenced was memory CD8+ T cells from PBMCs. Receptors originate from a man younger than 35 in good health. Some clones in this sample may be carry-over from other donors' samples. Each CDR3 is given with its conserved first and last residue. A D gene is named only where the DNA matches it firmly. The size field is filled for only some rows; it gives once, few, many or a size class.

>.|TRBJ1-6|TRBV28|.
CASRQQVSPLHF
TGTGCCAGCAGACAACAGGTCTCACCCCTCCACTTT
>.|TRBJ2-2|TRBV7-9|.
CASSPPQGGTGELFF
TGTGCCAGCAGCCCGCCACAGGGCGGGACCGGGGAGCTGTTTTTT
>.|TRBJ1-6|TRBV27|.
CASSLESGRNNSPLHF
TGTGCCAGCAGTTTGGAAAGCGGCCGAAATAATTCACCCCTCCACTTT
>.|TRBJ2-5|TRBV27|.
CASSTLGTGEETQYF
TGTGCCAGCAGTACCCTAGGGACCGGCGAGGAGACCCAGTACTTC
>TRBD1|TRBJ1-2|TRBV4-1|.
CASSPRLGAGGDYGYTF
TGCGCCAGCAGCCCCAGGCTAGGGGCAGGGGGCGACTATGGCTACACCTTC
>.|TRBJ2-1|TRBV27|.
CASIFSNEQFF
TGTGCCAGCATTTTCAGCAATGAGCAGTTCTTC
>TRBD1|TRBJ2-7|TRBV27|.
CASGTGASYEQYF
TGTGCCAGCGGGACAGGGGCCTCCTACGAGCAGTACTTC
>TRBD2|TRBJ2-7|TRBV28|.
CASSLRGGEQYF
TGTGCCAGCAGTTTACGGGGGGGCGAGCAGTACTTC
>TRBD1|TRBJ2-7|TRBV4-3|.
CASSQSGTGAYEQYF
TGCGCCAGCAGCCAGTCCGGGACAGGGGCTTACGAGCAGTACTTC
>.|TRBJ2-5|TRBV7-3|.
CASSLTGGEETQYF
TGTGCCAGCAGCTTAACTGGGGGCGAAGAGACCCAGTACTTC
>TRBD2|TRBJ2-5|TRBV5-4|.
CASSSGLAGVRLEETQYF
TGTGCCAGCAGTTCCGGACTAGCGGGAGTTCGTTTAGAAGAGACCCAGTACTTC
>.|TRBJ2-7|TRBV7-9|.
CASSLNYEQYF
TGTGCCAGCAGCCTAAACTACGAGCAGTACTTC
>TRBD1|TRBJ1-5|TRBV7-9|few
CASSSEQGYPYGPQHF
TGTGCCAGCAGCTCAGAACAGGGGTACCCGTACGGGCCCCAGCATTTT
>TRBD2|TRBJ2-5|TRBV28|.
CASSRRGGRETQYF
TGTGCCAGCAGCCGACGGGGGGGGCGGGAGACCCAGTACTTC
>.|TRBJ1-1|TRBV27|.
CASRGGDGNTEAFF
TGTGCCAGCCGGGGCGGGGATGGGAACACTGAAGCTTTCTTT
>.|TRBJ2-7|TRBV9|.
CASSVGDSYEQYF
TGTGCCAGCAGCGTAGGGGACTCCTACGAGCAGTACTTC
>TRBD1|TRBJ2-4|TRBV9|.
CASSPGQGFAKNIQYF
TGTGCCAGCAGCCCGGGACAGGGATTTGCCAAAAACATTCAGTACTTC
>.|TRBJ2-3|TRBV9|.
CASSVGDSPDTQYF
TGTGCCAGCAGCGTTGGAGACTCCCCAGATACGCAGTATTTT
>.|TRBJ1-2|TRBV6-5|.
CASPGEDGYTF
TGTGCGTCCCCAGGGGAGGATGGCTACACCTTC
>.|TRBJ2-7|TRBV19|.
CASSAGRSLSSYEQYF
TGTGCCAGTAGTGCCGGGCGGAGTCTTAGCTCCTACGAGCAGTACTTC
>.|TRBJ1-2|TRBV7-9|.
CASSGVLLGQSF
TGTGCCAGCAGCGGGGTCCTACTAGGACAGAGTTTT
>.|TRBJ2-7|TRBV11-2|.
CASSPQDSYEQYF
TGTGCCAGCAGCCCGCAGGATTCCTACGAGCAGTACTTC
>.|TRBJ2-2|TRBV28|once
CASSLWGQNTGELFF
TGTGCCAGCAGTTTATGGGGACAGAACACCGGGGAGCTGTTTTTT
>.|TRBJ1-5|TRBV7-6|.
CASSSGGNQPQHF
TGTGCCAGCAGCAGCGGTGGCAATCAGCCCCAGCATTTT
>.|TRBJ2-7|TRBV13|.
CASSPGSQVHEQYF
TGTGCCAGCAGCCCCGGGTCTCAGGTCCACGAGCAGTACTTC
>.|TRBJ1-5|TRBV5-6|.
CASSLQGGQPQHF
TGTGCCAGCAGCCTACAGGGCGGTCAGCCCCAGCATTTT
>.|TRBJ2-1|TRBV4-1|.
CASSLSGRPSSYNEQFF
TGCGCCAGCAGCCTCAGTGGACGGCCGAGCTCCTACAATGAGCAGTTCTTC
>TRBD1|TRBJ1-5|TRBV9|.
CASSVSGGYNQPQHF
TGTGCCAGCAGCGTTTCAGGGGGCTACAATCAGCCCCAGCATTTT
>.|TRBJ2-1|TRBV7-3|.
CASSTTLYNEQFF
TGTGCCAGCAGCACGACATTATACAATGAGCAGTTCTTC
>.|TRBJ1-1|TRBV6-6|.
CASSYSVTVNTEAFF
TGTGCCAGCAGTTACTCAGTTACGGTGAACACTGAAGCTTTCTTT
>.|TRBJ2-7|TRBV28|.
CASSLPGPNEQYF
TGTGCCAGCAGTTTACCGGGGCCCAACGAGCAGTACTTC
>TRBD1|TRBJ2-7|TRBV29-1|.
CSVPTGGGEQYF
TGCAGCGTTCCCACAGGGGGCGGCGAGCAGTACTTC
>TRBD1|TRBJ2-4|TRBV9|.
CASSPRTGPKNIQYF
TGTGCCAGCAGCCCTAGGACAGGGCCAAAAAACATTCAGTACTTC
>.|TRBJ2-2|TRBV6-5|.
CASSYLAQDTGELFF
TGTGCCAGCAGTTATTTGGCACAGGACACCGGGGAGCTGTTTTTT
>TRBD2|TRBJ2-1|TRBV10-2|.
CASIAGPWDEQFF
TGCGCCAGCATAGCGGGTCCTTGGGATGAGCAGTTCTTC
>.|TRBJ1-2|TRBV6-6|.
CASRQSEQNNYGYTF
TGTGCCAGCAGGCAATCCGAACAGAATAACTATGGCTACACCTTC
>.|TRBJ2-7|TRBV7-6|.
CASSLERGAGSSYEQYF
TGTGCCAGCAGCTTAGAGAGGGGTGCAGGGAGCTCCTACGAGCAGTACTTC
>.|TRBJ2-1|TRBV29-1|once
CSVEDSDHTVLNEQFF
TGCAGCGTTGAGGACTCCGACCACACGGTGCTGAATGAGCAGTTCTTC
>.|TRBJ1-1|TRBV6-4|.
CASTHRVVNTEAFF
TGTGCCAGCACCCACAGGGTAGTGAACACTGAAGCTTTCTTT
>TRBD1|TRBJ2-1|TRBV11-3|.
CASSTSWDSELIF
TGTGCCAGCAGCACTTCCTGGGACAGCGAATTGATCTTC
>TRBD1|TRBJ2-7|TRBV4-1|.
CASRTGVEYF
TGCGCCAGCCGCACAGGGGTGGAGTACTTC
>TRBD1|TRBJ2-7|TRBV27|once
CASSGGQVIREQYF
TGTGCCAGCAGTGGAGGACAGGTGATCCGGGAGCAGTACTTC
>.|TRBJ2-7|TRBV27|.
CASSFLGTHEQYF
TGTGCCAGCAGTTTCTTGGGCACGCACGAGCAGTACTTC
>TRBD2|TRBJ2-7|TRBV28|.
CASSLPALAGERVDEQYF
TGTGCCAGCAGTTTACCCGCCCTGGCGGGAGAAAGGGTCGACGAGCAGTACTTC
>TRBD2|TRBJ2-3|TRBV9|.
CASSVVAGGTDTQYF
TGTGCCAGCAGCGTAGTGGCGGGAGGAACAGATACGCAGTATTTT
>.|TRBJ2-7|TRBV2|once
CASSDVGAVSYEQYF
TGTGCCAGCAGTGATGTGGGGGCGGTCTCCTACGAGCAGTACTTC
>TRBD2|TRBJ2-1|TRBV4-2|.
CASSHPTNRVAGGTLSYNEQFF
TGTGCCAGCAGCCATCCTACGAATCGGGTAGCGGGAGGGACCCTCTCCTACAATGAGCAGTTCTTC
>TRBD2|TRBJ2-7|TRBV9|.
CASSTGLADLRVEQYF
TGTGCCAGCAGCACCGGACTAGCGGACTTACGTGTCGAGCAGTACTTC
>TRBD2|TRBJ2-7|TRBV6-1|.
CASREVGLAGAYEQYF
TGTGCCAGCAGAGAAGTCGGACTAGCGGGTGCCTACGAGCAGTACTTC
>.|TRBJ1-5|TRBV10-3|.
CAISESGSGNQPQHF
TGTGCCATCAGTGAGTCGGGTTCGGGCAATCAGCCCCAGCATTTT
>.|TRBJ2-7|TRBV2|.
CASRGGQDRTGYEQYF
TGTGCCAGCCGGGGGGGACAGGACAGGACCGGCTACGAGCAGTACTTC
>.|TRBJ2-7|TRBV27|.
CASSLSPSTEQYF
TGTGCCAGCAGTTTATCCCCCTCTACCGAGCAGTACTTC
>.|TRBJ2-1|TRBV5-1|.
CASWLSSYNEQFF
TGCGCCAGCTGGCTCAGCTCCTACAATGAGCAGTTCTTC
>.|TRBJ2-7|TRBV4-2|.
CASSQARTGAYEQYF
TGTGCCAGCAGCCAAGCCAGAACGGGTGCCTACGAGCAGTACTTC
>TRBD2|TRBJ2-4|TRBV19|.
CASSFLWTSGNIQYF
TGTGCCAGTAGTTTCCTTTGGACTAGCGGAAACATTCAGTACTTC
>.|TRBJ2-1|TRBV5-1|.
CASSLRPDSYNEQFF
TGCGCCAGCAGCTTGCGCCCGGACAGTTACAATGAGCAGTTCTTC
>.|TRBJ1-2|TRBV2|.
CASNTYRGGDALYYTF
TGTGCCAGCAATACATACCGGGGTGGGGACGCTCTATACTACACCTTC